The 30 T cell receptor beta chains below all came from one sample that was sequenced in a study of shared clonotypes between healthy human individuals (TCRdb year 2020). The library came from the immunoSEQ multiplex PCR assay. What TCRdb holds here is the immuneACCESS table cut down to in-frame rearrangements. Part of the clones is not present; checked against another copy, under half of the missing clones reflect an unresolved V gene, and the others are unexplained. The table for this sample lists millions of clones; 85% to 95% of them were counted only once. 0.1% to 0.15% of the sample comes from the top ten. The specimen was naive CD4+ T cells sorted from blood. Sample cell subset or site, as interpreted from the label and publication: CD45RA+ positively selected. The receptors were gathered from a man aged 18 to 35 in good health.

A word on this clone: This CDR3 is also generated by other DNA sequences in the sample. The chain combines TRBV5-1 with TRBJ2-7; 9 positions match TRBD1. Germline CDR1 and CDR2: SGHRS and YFSETQ. CDR3 length equals 14 residues. V lost 4 bases and J lost 2; bases outside the gene matches: 4. The CDR3, as DNA: TGCGCCAGCAGCAGAGGACAGGGGACCTACGAGCAGTACTTC. It yields the protein CASSRGQGTYEQYF.

This chain joins TRBV5-1 and TRBJ2-2, with 7 bases lining up with TRBD1. After removal of 5 bases from V and 4 bases from J, the junction contained 2 bases not matched to a gene. The CDR3 spans 13 residues. The germline V gene encodes CDR1 SGHRS and CDR2 YFSETQ. CDR3 nucleotides: TGCGCCAGCAGGACAGGGTCCACCGGGGAGCTGTTTTTT. This encodes CASRTGSTGELFF.

The chain is built from TRBV4-1 and TRBJ2-1, with TRBD1 as a possible D gene (6 bases). The CDR3 has 15 amino acids. CDR1 is MGHRA, CDR2 YSYEKL, per germline. V dropped 4 bases and J dropped 6 bases, with 16 bases sitting between them. CDR3 region: CASSPRAGVGNEQFF. Written as DNA, the CDR3 is TGCGCCAGCAGCCCACGGGCAGGGGTCGGCAATGAGCAGTTCTTC.

With respect to this clone: Additional DNA sequences in this sample encode the identical CDR3. This sequence joins TRBV10-3 and TRBJ2-7; TRBD2 is a possible D gene (6 bases). V lost 0 bases and J lost 0, with 9 bases in between. Looked up from germline, CDR1 is ENHRY and CDR2 is SYGVKD. This CDR3 region has 15 residues. The CDR3 region has the DNA TGTGCCATCAGTGAGTCTGGGGGACTCTCCTACGAGCAGTACTTC. Protein: CAISESGGLSYEQYF.

This chain connects TRBV28 to TRBJ2-1, with unresolved D. V was cut by 9 bases and J by 1 base, with 22 bases left in between. CDR1 is MDHEN, CDR2 SYDVKM, per germline. The CDR3 is 17 amino acids. The CDR3 nucleotides read TGTGCCAGTTTTAGTCCGGTTAGTCCTCTATCCTACAATGAGCAGTTCTTC. It is translated as CASFSPVSPLSYNEQFF.

The chain links TRBV27 to TRBJ2-7; D possibly corresponds to TRBD1 (5 bases). Trimming stripped 2 bases from V and 1 base from J, with 12 bases between. This CDR3 contains 15 residues. CDR1 is MNHEY and CDR2 is SMNVEV in the germline V gene (reference sequence). The CDR3 sequence is CASSLLGQLSYEQYF. The DNA for the CDR3 is TGTGCCAGCAGTTTACTAGGACAATTATCCTACGAGCAGTACTTC.

CDR3 region: CASSQEGTGVNSPLHF. DNA for the CDR3: TGTGCCAGCAGCCAAGAAGGCACAGGGGTGAATTCACCCCTCCACTTT. The rearrangement uses TRBV4-2 and TRBJ1-6, with 7 bases fitting TRBD1. J gave up 7 bases and V 0 bases, and 6 bases lay outside the gene matches. The germline V gene encodes CDR1 LGHNA and CDR2 YNFKEQ. The CDR3 consists of 16 residues.

The rearrangement links TRBV7-8 to TRBJ2-3, with TRBD2 matching 11 bases. J gave up 1 base and V 1 base, and 1 base lay outside the gene matches. CDR3 length equals 16 residues. CDR1 and CDR2 (germline): SGHVS, FQNEAQ. DNA for the CDR3: TGTGCCAGCAGCTTAGTAGCGGGAGGGGGCACAGATACGCAGTATTTT. The encoded protein is CASSLVAGGGTDTQYF.

The genes are TRBV28 and TRBJ2-5; perhaps TRBD2 as D (6 bases). The V and J ends lost 3 bases and 6 bases respectively, with 17 bases between them. This CDR3 region has 15 residues. Per the germline V gene, CDR1 is MDHEN and CDR2 is SYDVKM. CDR3 residues: CASSFRDLKAQTQYF. CDR3 DNA: TGTGCCAGCAGTTTCCGGGACTTAAAGGCTCAGACCCAGTACTTC.

This chain joins TRBV5-4 and TRBJ2-3; 8 bases agree with TRBD2. The CDR3 runs 15 residues. The V gene end was trimmed by 3 bases and the J gene end by 4 bases; junction bases not matched to a gene: 7. In germline, CDR1 is SGHNT, CDR2 YYREEE (reference sequence). The CDR3 is CASSYPGLGSDTQYF. The CDR3 DNA reads as TGTGCCAGCAGCTATCCGGGACTAGGCTCAGATACGCAGTATTTT.

The chain links TRBV10-3 to TRBJ2-7; 11 bases are shared with TRBD2. The CDR3 is 13 amino acids. From germline, CDR1 is ENHRY and CDR2 SYGVKD. Germline trimming cut 10 bases from V and 2 bases from J; bases unmatched to any gene: 4. In DNA, the CDR3 is TGTGCCACCAAGACTAGCGGGGCCTACGAGCAGTACTTC. Protein product: CATKTSGAYEQYF.

CDR3 nucleotides: TGTGCCACCAGCAGAGATTGGGGGCTAGCGGACAAGACGGAGGAGACCCAGTACTTC. This codes for CATSRDWGLADKTEETQYF. The chain carries TRBV15 and TRBJ2-5, with D perhaps matching TRBD2 (7 bases). This CDR3 has 19 residues. The V gene lost 0 bases and the J gene lost 5 bases, with 25 bases spanning the gap. In germline, CDR1 is LNHNV, CDR2 YYDKDF (reference sequence).

The rearrangement uses TRBV30 and TRBJ2-3, with TRBD2 matching 8 bases. In germline, CDR1 is GTSNPN, CDR2 SVGIG (reference sequence). After removal of 4 bases from V and 1 base from J, the junction contained 7 bases not matched to a gene. The CDR3 extends over 15 amino acids. CDR3 sequence: CAWNRLSGGTDTQYF. The CDR3 bases are TGTGCCTGGAATAGGCTTAGCGGGGGCACAGATACGCAGTATTTT.

Of note for this clone: It is likely a read error, because the conserved phenylalanine at the end of the CDR3 is missing. The genes are TRBV11-1 and TRBJ2-7; 11 bases fit TRBD2. This CDR3 region has 16 residues. Looked up from germline, CDR1 is SGHAT and CDR2 is FQDESV (reference sequence). The DNA for the CDR3 is TGCGCCAGCAGCCCATTAGCGGGGGGGCCTCCCTACGAGCAGTACCTC. Translated, it gives CASSPLAGGPPYEQYL.

J is TRBJ1-1 and V is TRBV12-2. TRBV12-2 is marked as a pseudogene. This CDR3 region has 19 residues. CDR3 DNA sequence: TGTGCAAGTCGCTTGGAGTGGGACGGGCGGGCAAGGTTGGACACTGAAGCTTTCTTT. Protein sequence: CASRLEWDGRARLDTEAFF.

The rearrangement links TRBV10-3 to TRBJ2-1; 9 bases match TRBD2. Germline V gene sequence: CDR1 ENHRY, CDR2 SYGVKD. The CDR3 length is 14 residues. J was trimmed by 8 bases and V by 6 bases; bases with no gene match: 8. In DNA, the CDR3 is TGTGCCATCAGAGGTAGCGGGAGTAGCCATGAGCAGTTCTTC. Its protein product is CAIRGSGSSHEQFF.

The chain employs TRBV11-2 and TRBJ1-2; D gene unclear. This CDR3 is 13 amino acids long. Trimming took 5 bases from V and 6 from J, leaving 13 bases between them. Per germline, CDR1 SGHAT and CDR2 FQNNGV. DNA for the CDR3: TGTGCCAGCAGCCCTTCCCGGGAGGATGGCTACACCTTC. Protein: CASSPSREDGYTF.

Concerning this clone: Other DNA sequences in the same sample also yield this CDR3. The rearrangement joins TRBV2 to TRBJ1-2, with D perhaps matching TRBD1 (6 bases). V was clipped by 5 bases and J by 5 bases, with 9 bases between them. Germline V gene data show CDR1 as SNHLY and CDR2 as FYNNEI. The CDR3 is 12 amino acids. This CDR3 reads CASSTGPYGYTF. For the CDR3, the DNA is TGTGCCAGCAGTACAGGGCCGTATGGCTACACCTTC. Combining the CDR3 with reference TRBV2 and TRBJ1-2 gives the whole variable domain EPEVTQTPSHQVTQMGQEVILRCVPISNHLYFYWYRQILGQKVEFLVSFYNNEISEKSEIFDDQFSVERPDGSNFTLKIRSTKLEDSAMYFCASSTGPYGYTFGSGTRLTVV.

The chain carries TRBV11-2 and TRBJ2-1, with TRBD2 as a possible D gene (7 bases). The CDR3 runs 16 residues. Per the germline V gene, CDR1 is SGHAT and CDR2 is FQNNGV. Trimming stripped 4 bases from V and 2 bases from J, with 15 bases between. DNA of the CDR3: TGTGCCAGCAGCTCTCGGGTAGGGGGGGCCTACAATGAGCAGTTCTTC. Encoded protein: CASSSRVGGAYNEQFF.

The chain combines TRBV5-1 with TRBJ2-7; TRBD2 might be the D (5 bases). V lost 0 bases, J lost 3 bases, and 10 bases lay in between. This CDR3 spans 14 amino acids. The V gene's germline CDR1 is SGHRS and CDR2 YFSETQ. The CDR3 spells CASSLGPRDYEQYF. The CDR3 region has the DNA TGCGCCAGCAGCTTGGGGCCCCGGGACTACGAGCAGTACTTC.

The rearrangement links TRBV2 to TRBJ2-2; maybe TRBD2 (6 bases). V was cut by 5 bases and J by 0 bases, with 10 bases left in between. Germline assignment: CDR1 SNHLY and CDR2 FYNNEI. CDR3 length: 15 residues. DNA of the CDR3: TGTGCCAGCAGTACACTAGCAGCGAACACCGGGGAGCTGTTTTTT. Its protein is CASSTLAANTGELFF.

The chain recombines TRBV14 with TRBJ1-2; D gene unclear. The germline V gene has CDR1 SGHDN and CDR2 FVKESK. Between the trimmed V and J ends, which lost 1 base and 4 bases, there was a span of 13 bases. This CDR3 has 15 amino acids. The DNA of the CDR3 is TGTGCCAGCAGCCAAGGGCGGGGAGGCTTCTATGGCTACACCTTC. This translates into CASSQGRGGFYGYTF. Full variable domain (rest looked up from reference TRBV14 and TRBJ1-2): EAGVTQFPSHSVIEKGQTVTLRCDPISGHDNLYWYRRVMGKEIKFLLHFVKESKQDESGMPNNRFLAERTGGTYSTLKVQPAELEDSGVYFCASSQGRGGFYGYTFGSGTRLTVV.

This rearrangement joins TRBV27 to TRBJ2-1; tentative D call: TRBD2 (5 bases). The CDR3 spans 15 residues. Germline loops: CDR1 MNHEY, CDR2 SMNVEV (reference sequence). Trimming left V 10 bases short and J 3 bases short, with 19 bases between. The CDR3 protein is CATRRGSAGYNEQFF. CDR3 sequence (DNA): TGTGCCACCCGGCGAGGGTCTGCTGGCTACAATGAGCAGTTCTTC.

Concerning this clone itself: The sample contains more than one DNA sequence encoding this CDR3. The chain couples TRBV5-6 to TRBJ2-5; D gene unclear. CDR1 is SGHDT and CDR2 is YYEEEE in the germline V gene. The CDR3 sequence is 14 residues long. V was trimmed by 0 bases and J by 4 bases, leaving 10 bases between them. CDR3 in DNA: TGTGCCAGCAGCTTGGAAGGGCTGGGAGAGACCCAGTACTTC. Its translation: CASSLEGLGETQYF.

About this clone: The same CDR3 is also encoded by other DNA sequences in this sample. This chain uses TRBV6-5 with TRBJ1-2; TRBD1 agrees at 8 bases. Germline V lookup: CDR1 MNHEY, CDR2 SVGAGI. V gave up 3 bases and J gave up 2 bases; unmatched junction bases: 5. This CDR3 is 15 amino acids long. CDR3 bases: TGTGCCAGCAGTTATGGTAGGACAGGGAACTATGGCTACACCTTC. The encoded protein is CASSYGRTGNYGYTF.

The V gene is TRBV18, the J gene TRBJ2-7; D is perhaps TRBD1 or TRBD2 (5 bases each). Germline CDR1 is KGHSH and CDR2 is LQKENI. The CDR3 extends over 13 amino acids. V lost 4 bases and J 3 bases, leaving 10 bases between the germline ends. CDR3 nucleotide sequence: TGTGCCAGCTCACTGGGACGGGACTACGAGCAGTACTTC. This encodes CASSLGRDYEQYF.

This chain joins TRBV5-1 and TRBJ1-3, with unresolved D. The length of the CDR3 is 14 residues. Trimming took off 0 bases at V and 7 bases at J, with 11 bases between the two ends. Looked up from germline, CDR1 is SGHRS and CDR2 is YFSETQ. CDR3 sequence: CASSLGGPENTIYF. CDR3 in DNA: TGCGCCAGCAGCTTGGGGGGTCCGGAGAACACCATATATTTT.

The chain combines TRBV10-3 with TRBJ1-2; a possible D gene is TRBD1 (5 bases). This CDR3 has 13 amino acids. Trimming left V 2 bases short and J 4 bases short, with 8 bases between. CDR1 and CDR2 from the germline V gene are ENHRY and SYGVKD. CDR3 sequence reads: CAISEDSVYGYTF. CDR3 DNA: TGTGCCATCAGTGAGGACAGTGTCTATGGCTACACCTTC.

This sequence joins TRBV10-3 and TRBJ2-2; 7 nucleotides match TRBD2. Looked up from germline, CDR1 is ENHRY and CDR2 is SYGVKD. This CDR3 is built from 16 residues. Unmatched junction bases numbered 11, after V lost 5 bases and J lost 5 bases. Written as DNA, the CDR3 is TGTGCCATCAGTCCAGCTGGGAGGGACGGGACCGGGGAGCTGTTTTTT. Amino acid sequence: CAISPAGRDGTGELFF.

This chain joins TRBV10-1 and TRBJ1-1; no clear D. Trimming removed 3 bases at V and 10 bases at J, with 12 bases between. Per the germline V gene, CDR1 is WNHNN and CDR2 is SYGVQD (reference sequence). This CDR3 spans 12 amino acids. The DNA for the CDR3 is TGCGCCAGCAGTGACCATCAACTGGGAGCTTTCTTT. Translated: CASSDHQLGAFF.